The TCR beta chain under discussion was sequenced for a study of blood T cell repertoires in COVID-19. This clone appeared a few times. The CDR3 is 15 residues long. CDR1 is SNHLY and CDR2 is FYNNEI in the germline V gene. V was clipped by 6 bases and J by 0 bases; unmatched bases: 4. Data came from immunoSEQ multiplex PCR; TCRdb stores just in-frame clones and leaves some out. Among around 190,000 clones listed, around 90% were seen once. Sequencing was performed on peripheral blood. This chain joins TRBV2 and TRBJ2-2; 7 nucleotides match TRBD1. The source is a human donor in a cohort sampled during active COVID-19. This CDR3 is CASRAGTANTGELFF. The CDR3 DNA sequence: TGTGCCAGCAGAGCCGGGACAGCGAACACCGGGGAGCTGTTTTTT.